This T cell receptor (beta chain) emerged from a study of T cells expressing NK-cell markers. The wider study: Repertoires of TCR beta were obtained from T cells sorted as CD3+CD56+NKG2C+, CD3+CD56+NKG2C- and CD3+CD56-NKG2C+. Whole-study findings and limits: In more than five donors, dominant CD3+CD56+NKG2C+ clonotypes ranked among the top 10 CD8+ clonotypes.

The authors generated TCR beta cDNA through 5'RACE template switching with UMIs. No DNA is given; TCRdb re-called the 5' RACE reads and lists each CDR3 protein once. This sample's table reports 350,000 to 400,000 distinct CDR3 sequences. This CDR3 comprises 15 residues. Germline V lookup: CDR1 MRHNA, CDR2 SNTAGT. Notes on this clonotype: As yet, its antigen is unknown.

Material for sequencing was blood T cells: a sorted CD56 or NKG2C T cell subset, CD4+ or CD8+ T cells, or bulk PBMC T cells (not recorded which). The receptor comes from a woman between 50 and 59 years old in good health. The chain employs TRBV6-4 and TRBJ2-1; TCRdb names TRBD1, which stays unverified in the absence of DNA. Here the CDR3 reads CASSSEFGGSNEQFF.